The clone carrying this T cell receptor beta chain was seen a handful of times. Its antigen is unidentified. The V and J ends lost 4 bases and 6 bases, in that order; junction bases with no gene match: 4. The CDR3 extends over 13 amino acids. Germline V lookup: CDR1 ENHRY, CDR2 SYGVKD. This record belongs to a study of vaccination and CD4 T cells after COVID-19. Treatment noted: approximately 9-day PBMC culture with coronavirus spike peptide pools or control peptides (ViraFEST assay). The Oncomine TCR Beta short-read assay sequenced DNA from cultured CD4+ T cells. Once CD4+ T cells had been cultured, genomic DNA was extracted from them. TCRdb reprocessed the PCR reads via MiXCR and lists one record per CDR3 protein. The sample includes 12,000 or so distinct CDR3 sequences, 35% to 50% of them seen just once.

The TCR comes from a human donor who had recovered from COVID-19. The chain employs TRBV10-3 and TRBJ1-2, with 8 nucleotides matching TRBD1. Sequencing was done on a sample of CD4+ T cells from blood, cultured in vitro. The CDR3 sequence: CAISGGTGDGYTF. The CDR3 nucleotides read TGTGCCATCAGTGGGGGGACAGGTGATGGCTACACCTTC.